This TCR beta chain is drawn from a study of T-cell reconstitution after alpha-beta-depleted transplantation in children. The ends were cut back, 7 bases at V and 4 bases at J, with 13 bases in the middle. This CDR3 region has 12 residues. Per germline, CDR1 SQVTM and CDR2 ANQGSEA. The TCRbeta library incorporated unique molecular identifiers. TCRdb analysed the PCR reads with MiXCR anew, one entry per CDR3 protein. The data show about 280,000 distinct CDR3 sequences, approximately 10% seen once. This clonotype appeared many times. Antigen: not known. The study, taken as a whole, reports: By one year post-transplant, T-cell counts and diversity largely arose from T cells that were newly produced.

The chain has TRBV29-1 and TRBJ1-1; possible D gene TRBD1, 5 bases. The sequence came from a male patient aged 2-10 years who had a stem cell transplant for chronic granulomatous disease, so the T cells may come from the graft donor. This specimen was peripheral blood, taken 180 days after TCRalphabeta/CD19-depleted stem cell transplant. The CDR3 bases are TGCAGCGCCAAATGGGGGGTCACTGAAGCTTTCTTT. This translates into CSAKWGVTEAFF.